This entry lists 20 T cell receptor beta chains sequenced from one sample in a study of cytomegalovirus exposure and HLA in healthy donors. The PCR ran on 60 Vbeta and 13 Jbeta primers. Generated by immunoSEQ multiplex PCR, the TCRdb table keeps only in-frame clones and is missing some. Of just over 85,000 clones in the sample, over 70% are singletons; the top ten hold about 2.9%. The sample consisted of PBMCs. The source of these receptors is a middle-aged man in good health and CMV-seronegative.

This clone was seen more than once but under ten times. The rearrangement links TRBV30 to TRBJ1-1, with 7 bases matching TRBD1. CDR3 length: 12 amino acids. With 3 bases clipped from V and 7 bases from J, the junction kept 5 bases outside the gene matches. Germline lookup yields CDR1 GTSNPN and CDR2 SVGIG (reference sequence). This chain's CDR3 is CAWSYRGCEAFF. CDR3 nucleotides: TGTGCCTGGAGCTACAGGGGATGTGAAGCTTTCTTT.

V is TRBV9 and J is TRBJ2-2; 7 nucleotides line up with TRBD1. The CDR3 contains 15 residues. Per the germline V gene, CDR1 is SGDLS and CDR2 is YYNGEE. V dropped 3 bases and J dropped 6; count of bases not matched to a gene: 8. The CDR3 DNA reads TGTGCCAGCAGCGGCTACAGGGGAAAGGCCGGGGAGCTGTTTTTT. As protein: CASSGYRGKAGELFF. Variable domain in full (rest from reference TRBV9 and TRBJ2-2): DSGVTQTPKHLITATGQRVTLRCSPRSGDLSVYWYQQSLDQGLQFLIQYYNGEERAKGNILERFSAQQFPDLHSELNLSSLELGDSALYFCASSGYRGKAGELFFGEGSRLTVL.

The chain joins TRBV7-2 to TRBJ2-1; 10 bases agree with TRBD2. The junction had 6 bases not matched to a gene; V was cut back by 1 base and J by 9 bases. CDR1 is SGHTA and CDR2 is FQGNSA in the germline V gene. The CDR3 has 15 residues. The CDR3 DNA reads TGTGCCAGCAGCTTAGAGGCTAGCGGGGGTTCTGAGCAGTTCTTC. Residues: CASSLEASGGSEQFF.

CDR3 coding DNA: TGTGCCAGCAGCTTAGCGTACTATAACACCGGGGAGCTGTTTTTT. It encodes CASSLAYYNTGELFF. This chain links TRBV7-2 with TRBJ2-2; D is ambiguous. Trimming removed 0 bases at V and 2 bases at J, with 7 bases between. This CDR3 has 15 amino acids. The V gene's germline CDR1 is SGHTA and CDR2 FQGNSA.

The chain recombines TRBV6-5 with TRBJ2-3, with 8 bases lining up with TRBD2. There are 16 residues in the CDR3. Germline V CDR1 and CDR2: MNHEY, SVGAGI. V gave up 4 bases and J gave up 2 bases; unmatched junction bases: 8. The CDR3 DNA reads as TGTGCCAGCAGTTCCCGGGAGGGGCGGCTCACAGATACGCAGTATTTT. Protein product: CASSSREGRLTDTQYF.

This chain joins TRBV10-1 and TRBJ1-2; no clear D gene. The V gene lost 8 bases and the J gene lost 8 bases, with 15 bases spanning the gap. Germline V gene sequence: CDR1 WNHNN, CDR2 SYGVQD (reference sequence). The CDR3 length is 12 residues. CDR3 nucleotide sequence: TGCGCCAGCCCCTCGGCAGGCTGCGGCTACACCTTC. Its protein product is CASPSAGCGYTF.

The V call is TRBV5-1, the J call TRBJ2-3; 13 bases align to TRBD2. This CDR3 comprises 16 residues. Losses at the gene ends were 0 bases for V and 10 bases for J; bases not matched to a gene: 8. Per the germline V gene, CDR1 is SGHRS and CDR2 is YFSETQ. For the CDR3, the DNA is TGCGCCAGCAGCTTGGAACTAGCGGGGGGGCCCGGCCCGCAGTATTTT. It is translated as CASSLELAGGPGPQYF.

A remark on this clone: A read error may account for a junction end that differs from germline. The gene calls are TRBV15 and TRBJ2-7; 10 nucleotides line up with TRBD1. Germline V gene lookup returns CDR1 LNHNV and CDR2 YYDKDF (reference sequence). There are 16 residues in the CDR3. Here the CDR3 DNA reads TGTGCCACCAGCAGAGATAGGACAGGGGGATCCTACGGGCAGTACTTC. Translation: CATSRDRTGGSYGQYF.

The gene calls are TRBV7-3 and TRBJ2-7; maybe TRBD1 (6 bases). CDR3 size: 14 residues. With 5 bases removed from V and 0 bases from J, the gap between germline ends came to 11 bases. From germline, CDR1 is SGHTA and CDR2 FQGTGA. CDR3 loop: CASSPDSYSYEQYF. As DNA, the CDR3 is TGTGCCAGCAGCCCGGACAGTTACTCCTACGAGCAGTACTTC.

The chain employs TRBV18 and TRBJ1-4, with a possible D match to TRBD1 (6 bases). The CDR3 sequence is 14 residues long. The V gene's germline CDR1 is KGHSH and CDR2 LQKENI. V lost 2 bases and J 2 bases, leaving 6 bases between the germline ends. The CDR3 DNA reads as TGTGCCAGCTCACCAACAGGGACTAATGAAAAACTGTTTTTT. This codes for CASSPTGTNEKLFF. The entire variable domain, with the rest obtained from reference TRBV18 and TRBJ1-4, is as follows: NAGVMQNPRHLVRRRGQEARLRCSPMKGHSHVYWYRQLPEEGLKFMVYLQKENIIDESGMPKERFSAEFPKEGPSILRIQQVVRGDSAAYFCASSPTGTNEKLFFGSGTQLSVL.

Turning to this clone: The junction does not match germline at one end; this may be a read error. The rearrangement uses TRBV7-9 and TRBJ1-1; TRBD1 matches at 7 bases. The CDR3 covers 17 residues. Germline V lookup: CDR1 SEHNR, CDR2 FQNEAQ (reference sequence). The CDR3: CSSSLVEQGIEGTEAFF. CDR3 DNA: TGTTCCAGCAGCTTAGTAGAACAGGGGATAGAGGGCACTGAAGCTTTCTTT.

J is TRBJ2-5 and V is TRBV6-6; TRBD2 is a possible D gene (6 bases). The end of the DNA aligns better with TRBJ2-7, so the J call may be wrong. The CDR3 contains 16 residues. Germline V lookup: CDR1 MNHNY, CDR2 SVGAGI (reference sequence). The DNA for the CDR3 is TGTGCCAGCAGTTATGGATCGGGGGTGACCAGGCGCGAGCAGTACTTC. This sequence encodes CASSYGSGVTRREQYF.

The chain couples TRBV7-3 to TRBJ2-5; 15 nucleotides align to TRBD2. Trimming at V came to 5 bases and at J to 4 bases, leaving 8 bases not matched to a gene. Germline CDR1 and CDR2: SGHTA and FQGTGA. This CDR3 spans 17 amino acids. The CDR3 sequence is CASSPAMGLAGGETQYF. DNA for the CDR3: TGTGCCAGCAGCCCGGCCATGGGACTAGCGGGGGGAGAGACCCAGTACTTC.

This chain links TRBV5-1 with TRBJ1-2; D call uncertain. The CDR3 is 15 amino acids. The germline CDR1 and CDR2 sequences are SGHRS and YFSETQ. Trimming left V 1 base short and J 5 bases short, with 15 bases between. CDR3 loop: CASSLIPGPEYGYTF. CDR3 coding DNA: TGCGCCAGCAGCTTGATACCAGGCCCAGAGTATGGCTACACCTTC.

The chain employs TRBV20-1 and TRBJ1-2; D is ambiguous. Germline CDR1 DFQATT, CDR2 SNEGSKA (reference sequence). This CDR3 comprises 11 residues. Trimming left V 3 bases short and J 4 bases short, with 6 bases between. CDR3 loop: CSASNSYGYTF. The CDR3 DNA reads as TGCAGTGCTAGTAACAGCTATGGCTACACCTTC.

The chain employs TRBV4-2 and TRBJ1-4; the D gene is possibly TRBD1 (5 bases). Between the trimmed V and J ends, which lost 3 bases and 2 bases, there was a span of 10 bases. Germline values: CDR1 LGHNA, CDR2 YNFKEQ. This CDR3 comprises 15 residues. The CDR3, as DNA: TGTGCCAGCAGCCAGCCAGGGAGGACTAATGAAAAACTGTTTTTT. Translated: CASSQPGRTNEKLFF.

The sample holds a few counts of this clone. The chain couples TRBV6-5 to TRBJ2-2; possibly TRBD1 for D (5 bases). Trimming shortened V by 1 base and J by 6 bases, and 9 bases separated the two germline ends. The CDR3 spans 14 residues. Germline values: CDR1 MNHEY, CDR2 SVGAGI. The CDR3 DNA reads TGTGCCAGCAGTTACTTTAGGGGTGCCGGGGAGCTGTTTTTT. It codes for CASSYFRGAGELFF.

This clone showed up just once. The chain employs TRBV5-1 and TRBJ1-4; a possible D gene is TRBD1 (5 bases). The ends were cut back, 4 bases at V and 4 bases at J, with 17 bases in the middle. CDR1 and CDR2 (germline): SGHRS, YFSETQ. CDR3 length equals 16 residues. The CDR3 spells CASSLGRTTVNEKLFF. The CDR3 nucleotides read TGCGCCAGCAGCCTCGGTCGGACGACAGTTAATGAAAAACTGTTTTTT.

The chain carries TRBV7-8 and TRBJ1-5; a weak D match, TRBD1 (6 bases). The V end was cut by 5 bases, the J end by 3 bases, with 20 bases between. This CDR3 contains 17 residues. Per germline, CDR1 SGHVS and CDR2 FQNEAQ. CDR3: CASSVLSRGFYNQPQHF. The CDR3 DNA reads TGTGCCAGCAGCGTACTTTCGAGGGGGTTTTACAATCAGCCCCAGCATTTT.

The V and J genes are TRBV10-3 and TRBJ2-1, with D perhaps matching TRBD1 (6 bases). Trimming took 5 bases from V and 1 from J, leaving 18 bases between them. CDR3 length: 17 amino acids. From germline, CDR1 is ENHRY and CDR2 SYGVKD. CDR3 residues: CAISKVGVGASYNEQFF. CDR3 coding DNA: TGTGCCATCAGTAAAGTAGGGGTGGGGGCTTCCTACAATGAGCAGTTCTTC.